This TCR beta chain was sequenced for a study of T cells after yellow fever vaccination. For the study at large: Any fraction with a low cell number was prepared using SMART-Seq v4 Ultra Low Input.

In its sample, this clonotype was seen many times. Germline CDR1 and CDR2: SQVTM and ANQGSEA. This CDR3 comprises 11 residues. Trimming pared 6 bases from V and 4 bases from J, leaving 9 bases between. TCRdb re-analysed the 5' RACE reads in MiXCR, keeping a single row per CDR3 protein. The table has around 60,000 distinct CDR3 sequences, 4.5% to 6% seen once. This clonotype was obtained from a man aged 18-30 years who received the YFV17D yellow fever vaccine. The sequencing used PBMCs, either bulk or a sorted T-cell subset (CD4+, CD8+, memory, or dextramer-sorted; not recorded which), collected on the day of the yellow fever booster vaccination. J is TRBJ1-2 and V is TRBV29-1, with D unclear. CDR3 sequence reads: CSVVESYGYTF. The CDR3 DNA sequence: TGCAGCGTCGTCGAGAGCTATGGCTACACCTTC. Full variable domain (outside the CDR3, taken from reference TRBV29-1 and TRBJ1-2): SAVISQKPSRDICQRGTSLTIQCQVDSQVTMMFWYRQQPGQSLTLIATANQGSEATYESGFVIDKFPISRPNLTFSTLTVSNMSPEDSSIYLCSVVESYGYTFGSGTRLTVV.